This TCR beta chain was recovered during a study of cytomegalovirus exposure and HLA in healthy donors. 13 Jbeta primers and 60 Vbeta primers were used for the PCR. TCRdb's copy holds only in-frame clones and misses some; the assay was immunoSEQ multiplex PCR. The sample carries around 96,000 clones, over 75% recorded once. Points from the study as a whole: Analyzed later, association rates of TCRs varied across HLA loci, with DRB1 most and HLA-C fewest.

Turning to this clone: Its antigen remains unknown.

The CDR3 extends over 13 amino acids. Deletions cut 9 bases from V and 0 bases from J, with 9 bases between. CDR1 is MGHRA and CDR2 is YSYEKL in the germline V gene. The V gene is TRBV4-1, the J gene TRBJ1-3; D uncertain. The sample taken for sequencing was PBMCs. This receptor was identified in a man aged 18 to 29 in good health and CMV-seronegative. CDR3 in DNA: TGCGCCAGTGGAGCGAACTCTGGAAACACCATATATTTT. Translating gives CASGANSGNTIYF.